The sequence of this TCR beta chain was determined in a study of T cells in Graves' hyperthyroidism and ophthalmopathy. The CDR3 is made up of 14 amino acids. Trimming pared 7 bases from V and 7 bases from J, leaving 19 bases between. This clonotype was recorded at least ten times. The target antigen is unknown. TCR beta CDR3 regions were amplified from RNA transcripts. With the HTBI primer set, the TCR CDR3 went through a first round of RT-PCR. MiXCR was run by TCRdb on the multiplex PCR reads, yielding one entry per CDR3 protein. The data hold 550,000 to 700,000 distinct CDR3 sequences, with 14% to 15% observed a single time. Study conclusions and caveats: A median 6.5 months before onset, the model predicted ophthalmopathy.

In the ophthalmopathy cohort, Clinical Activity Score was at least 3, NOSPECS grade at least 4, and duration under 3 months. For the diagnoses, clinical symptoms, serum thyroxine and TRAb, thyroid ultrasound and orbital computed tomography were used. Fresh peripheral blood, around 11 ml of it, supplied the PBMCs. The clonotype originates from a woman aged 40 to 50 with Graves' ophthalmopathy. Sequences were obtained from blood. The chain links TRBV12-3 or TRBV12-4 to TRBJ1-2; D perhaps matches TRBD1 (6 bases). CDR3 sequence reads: CASNPSGTRVGYTF. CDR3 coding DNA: TGTGCCAGCAATCCCTCCGGGACACGAGTTGGCTACACCTTC.